This TCR beta chain was observed in a study of blood T cell repertoires in COVID-19. V lost 6 bases and J 0 bases, leaving 8 bases between the germline ends. Germline loops: CDR1 MDHEN, CDR2 SYDVKM. The CDR3 runs 13 residues. Seattle patients were enrolled during active infection and followed longitudinally. As handled by the study authors: The assay estimated nucleated cells by amplifying reference gene primers. Clones were sequenced by immunoSEQ multiplex PCR, and TCRdb holds only the in-frame ones, with some missing. That table gives V, J and clone size, and the DNA gave D and trimming. Of over 400,000 clones listed, 85% to 90% are singletons.

The sample comprised peripheral blood. This chain uses TRBV28 with TRBJ1-2; D is uncertain. The clonotype originates from a woman in her fifties or sixties with COVID-19, enrolled during active disease. The CDR3 DNA sequence: TGTGCCAGCAGGACACCGGCTAACTATGGCTACACCTTC. Translated: CASRTPANYGYTF.